These 11 T cell receptor beta chains came from one sample sequenced in a study of shared clonotypes between healthy human individuals. Sequenced by immunoSEQ multiplex PCR; TCRdb stores in-frame clones only, minus some. The sample has about 1.9 million clones, roughly 93% seen once. Positive CCR7 selection of CD45RO-negative cells yielded the naive CD8 cells, and terminally differentiated effector memory CD45RA+ cells were excluded. Sequences were obtained from naive CD8+ T cells from PBMCs. Source of these receptors: a man aged 18-30 years in good health. Some clones in this sample may be carry-over from other donors' samples.

The rearrangement joins TRBV28 to TRBJ1-3; D gene ambiguous. Germline lookup yields CDR1 MDHEN and CDR2 SYDVKM. V was cut by 1 base and J by 4 bases, with 14 bases left in between. The CDR3 spans 16 residues. In nucleotides, the CDR3 is TGTGCCAGCAGTTTATTCTTCGGGTTGGGGGGAAACACCATATATTTT. The encoded protein is CASSLFFGLGGNTIYF.

This clone is a singleton in its sample. The sample has other DNA sequences that encode this CDR3 too. V and J are TRBV10-1 and TRBJ2-1, with D unclear. V lost 3 bases to trimming and J lost 7 bases, with 4 bases between them. Germline loops: CDR1 WNHNN, CDR2 SYGVQD (reference sequence). The CDR3 loop spans 11 amino acids. CDR3 loop: CASSEGNEQFF. CDR3 in DNA: TGCGCCAGCAGTGAAGGGAATGAGCAGTTCTTC.

This rearrangement joins TRBV19 to TRBJ1-1; TRBD1 agrees at 7 bases. The CDR3 is 12 residues long. The V gene's germline CDR1 is LNHDA and CDR2 SQIVND (reference sequence). V lost 4 bases to trimming and J lost 8 bases; unmatched junction nucleotides: 4. CDR3 sequence reads: CASSKGQREAFF. The CDR3 region has the DNA TGTGCCAGTAGTAAGGGACAGAGAGAAGCTTTCTTT.

V usage is TRBV30 and J usage is TRBJ1-5, with a tentative D call TRBD1 (5 bases). Trimming left V 0 bases short and J 4 bases short, with 7 bases between. The germline V gene encodes CDR1 GTSNPN and CDR2 SVGIG (reference sequence). The CDR3 runs 13 residues. CDR3 in DNA: TGTGCCTGGAGTGTGGGACCAAATCAGCCCCAGCATTTT. Translating gives CAWSVGPNQPQHF.

The chain links TRBV27 to TRBJ2-7, with D unresolved. The CDR3 consists of 16 residues. Trimming stripped 0 bases from V and 2 bases from J, with 14 bases between. CDR1 is MNHEY, CDR2 SMNVEV, per germline (reference sequence). The CDR3 loop is CASSLSLRGRAYEQYF. In DNA, the CDR3 is TGTGCCAGCAGTTTATCCCTCCGAGGACGAGCCTACGAGCAGTACTTC.

This sequence joins TRBV2 and TRBJ2-3, with TRBD2 matching over 12 bases. J gave up 4 bases and V 4 bases, and 3 bases lay outside the gene matches. The CDR3 contains 15 residues. CDR1 SNHLY and CDR2 FYNNEI come from the germline V gene. CDR3 nucleotide sequence: TGTGCCAGCAGTGGTGGACTAGCGGGACCAGATACGCAGTATTTT. It is translated as CASSGGLAGPDTQYF.

V usage is TRBV4-1 and J usage is TRBJ2-3; D is uncertain. The CDR3 is made up of 15 amino acids. Germline values: CDR1 MGHRA, CDR2 YSYEKL. Trimming took off 0 bases at V and 3 bases at J, with 10 bases between the two ends. The CDR3 DNA reads as TGCGCCAGCAGCCAAGATCCCGATTTTACAGATACGCAGTATTTT. It codes for CASSQDPDFTDTQYF.

The chain carries TRBV4-1 and TRBJ2-7; 11 nucleotides line up with TRBD1. The CDR3 has 14 amino acids. Trimming at V came to 4 bases and at J to 7 bases, leaving 6 bases not matched to a gene. Germline CDR1 and CDR2: MGHRA and YSYEKL. The CDR3 nucleotides read TGCGCCAGCAGCCGAGGACAGGGGGCGCGAGAGCAGTACTTC. Protein product: CASSRGQGAREQYF.

As to this clone: Other DNA variants within this sample encode the same CDR3. V gene TRBV7-9 combines with J gene TRBJ1-2; D ambiguous. CDR1 SEHNR and CDR2 FQNEAQ come from the germline V gene (reference sequence). Trimming removed 5 bases at V and 2 bases at J, with 9 bases between. The CDR3 has 13 residues. This CDR3 is CASSQTSNYGYTF. In DNA, the CDR3 is TGTGCCAGCAGCCAGACAAGCAACTATGGCTACACCTTC.

The chain joins TRBV13 to TRBJ1-1; the D is unclear. This CDR3 contains 13 residues. Germline V gene lookup returns CDR1 PRHDT and CDR2 FYEKMQ (reference sequence). V shed 4 bases and J shed 1 base, with 7 bases lying between them. CDR3 bases: TGTGCCAGCAGCTCCACGGGGAACACTGAAGCTTTCTTT. As protein: CASSSTGNTEAFF.

In this sample, this clone turned up once. The chain is built from TRBV27 and TRBJ2-5, with 9 bases that match TRBD1. V dropped 3 bases and J dropped 5; count of bases not matched to a gene: 7. Germline CDR1 and CDR2: MNHEY and SMNVEV (reference sequence). This CDR3 has 15 amino acids. The chain's CDR3 is CASSFYWTGDETQYF. CDR3 bases: TGTGCCAGCAGTTTTTACTGGACAGGGGACGAGACCCAGTACTTC.